This entry features one T cell receptor beta chain sequence. The length of the CDR3 is 18 residues. Germline values: CDR1 SGHTA, CDR2 FQGNSA. Trimming at V came to 1 base and at J to 4 bases, leaving 10 bases not matched to a gene. The data were obtained in a study of shared T cell receptors in the human thymus. Assay used: immunoSEQ multiplex PCR; TCRdb lists only in-frame clones, some missing. The table has approximately 400,000 clones, about 95% seen once. This chain joins TRBV7-2 and TRBJ2-1; 10 bases align to TRBD1. This sequence was found in a human donor. The sequenced material came from thymocytes. CDR3 bases: TGTGCCAGCAGCTTAGGCGGGACAGGGGTCCCTTTTTACAATGAGCAGTTCTTC. Its protein product is CASSLGGTGVPFYNEQFF.